These T cell receptor beta chains were read from a single sample in a study of cytomegalovirus exposure and HLA in healthy donors. The table came from immunoSEQ multiplex PCR; TCRdb's copy has only in-frame clones and leaves some out. The data show about 120,000 clones, around 74% seen once. Sequencing used PBMCs. The source of these receptors is a man aged 55 to 70 in good health and CMV-seropositive. CDR3s include the opening cysteine and the closing phenylalanine or tryptophan. Each record gives: D gene, J gene, clone size, V gene, CDR3 protein, CDR3 DNA. The D gene is left open where the match is weak. Clone sizes are given selectively: once, few, many, or a class where the clone is expanded.

>NA|TRBJ2-5|few|TRBV7-6
CASSLGPADQETQYF
TGTGCCAGCAGCTTAGGTCCAGCGGACCAAGAGACCCAGTACTTC
>NA|TRBJ1-2|NA|TRBV7-8
CASSPLMGRGGYTF
TGTGCCAGCAGCCCCCTGATGGGGCGGGGGGGCTACACCTTC
>NA|TRBJ1-1|NA|TRBV28
CASSPTDNTEAFF
TGTGCCAGCAGCCCGACAGATAACACTGAAGCTTTCTTT
>TRBD2|TRBJ2-7|NA|TRBV5-4
CASSMDGLADEQYF
TGTGCCAGCAGCATGGATGGACTAGCCGACGAGCAGTACTTC
>NA|TRBJ2-6|NA|TRBV5-4
CASSSDFSGANVLTF
TGTGCCAGCAGTTCGGACTTCTCTGGGGCCAACGTCCTGACTTTC
>TRBD2|TRBJ2-2|NA|TRBV9
CASSVDTGLLLSGELFF
TGTGCCAGCAGCGTAGATACGGGACTACTCCTTTCCGGGGAGCTGTTTTTT
>NA|TRBJ1-4|NA|TRBV5-5
CASSETGTNEKLFF
TGTGCCAGCAGCGAGACAGGTACAAATGAAAAACTGTTTTTT
>NA|TRBJ2-1|NA|TRBV15
CATSRGTDNEQFF
TGTGCCACCAGCAGAGGGACAGACAATGAGCAGTTCTTC
>TRBD1|TRBJ1-2|few|TRBV27
CASSLSAGTGFIYGYTF
TGTGCCAGCAGTTTGTCTGCCGGGACAGGCTTTATCTATGGCTACACCTTC
>NA|TRBJ1-1|NA|TRBV5-1
CASSQTGLSEAFF
TGCGCCAGCAGCCAAACGGGACTCTCTGAAGCTTTCTTT
>TRBD1|TRBJ2-7|NA|TRBV11-2
CASSLDPAGGYEQYF
TGTGCCAGCAGCTTAGATCCCGCAGGGGGCTACGAGCAGTACTTC
>TRBD1|TRBJ2-5|NA|TRBV5-1
CASYTGTAGSLQETQYF
TGCGCCAGTTACACCGGGACAGCTGGATCCTTGCAAGAGACCCAGTACTTC
>NA|TRBJ1-3|once|TRBV5-4
CASSLRTGDPGNTIYF
TGTGCCAGCAGCTTGAGAACAGGAGATCCTGGAAACACCATATATTTT
>NA|TRBJ1-1|NA|TRBV5-1
CASSAQGRDTEAFF
TGCGCCAGCAGCGCCCAGGGTAGGGACACTGAAGCTTTCTTT
>NA|TRBJ2-3|NA|TRBV9
CASNTGQFTDTQYF
TGTGCCAGCAACACAGGGCAATTCACAGATACGCAGTATTTT
>TRBD1|TRBJ1-2|few|TRBV11-2
CASSQPIWAGTGGNYGYTF
TGTGCCAGCAGCCAACCAATCTGGGCGGGGACAGGAGGAAACTATGGCTACACCTTC
>NA|TRBJ2-3|NA|TRBV5-1
CASSLTAGPQFPDTQYF
TGCGCCAGCAGCTTGACTGCGGGGCCTCAGTTCCCAGATACGCAGTATTTT
>NA|TRBJ1-1|NA|TRBV6-6
CASCRGGADTEAFF
TGTGCCAGCTGTAGGGGGGGCGCAGATACTGAAGCTTTCTTT
>TRBD1|TRBJ1-1|NA|TRBV4-2
CASSQEVGQGVNTEAFF
TGTGCCAGCAGCCAAGAAGTCGGCCAGGGGGTGAACACTGAAGCTTTCTTT
>NA|TRBJ2-3|NA|TRBV2
CASSEALDTQYF
TGTGCCAGCAGTGAAGCACTGGATACGCAGTATTTT
>TRBD2|TRBJ2-7|NA|TRBV4-1
CASSPGGDEDWEQYF
TGCGCCAGCAGCCCTGGGGGGGATGAAGATTGGGAGCAGTACTTC
>NA|TRBJ2-7|NA|TRBV7-3
CASSLAGSNYEQYF
TGTGCCAGCAGCTTAGCAGGTAGTAACTACGAGCAGTACTTC
>NA|TRBJ2-7|NA|TRBV6-6
CASMVWRREVYEQYF
TGTGCCAGCATGGTATGGCGGAGGGAGGTCTACGAGCAGTACTTC
>NA|TRBJ1-1|NA|TRBV29-1
CSVGQGMTEAFF
TGCAGCGTTGGGCAGGGGATGACTGAAGCTTTCTTT
>NA|TRBJ2-1|NA|TRBV6-1
CASSESRRNYNEQFF
TGTGCCAGCAGTGAATCCCGGAGGAACTACAATGAGCAGTTCTTC
>TRBD1|TRBJ2-7|NA|TRBV10-3
CAITQTGGAWNEQYF
TGTGCCATCACTCAAACAGGGGGCGCATGGAACGAGCAGTACTTC
>NA|TRBJ2-1|once|TRBV7-2
CASSLGLTPYNEQFF
TGTGCCAGCAGCTTGGGGCTAACTCCTTACAATGAGCAGTTCTTC
>TRBD2|TRBJ2-7|NA|TRBV5-4
CASSAPTSGPAEQYF
TGTGCCAGCAGCGCCCCGACTAGCGGGCCAGCGGAGCAGTACTTC
>NA|TRBJ2-2|NA|TRBV19
CASRGTGNTGELFF
TGTGCCAGTAGGGGAACAGGGAACACCGGGGAGCTGTTTTTT
>NA|TRBJ2-5|NA|TRBV6-5
CASMGSFQETQYF
TGTGCCAGCATGGGTAGCTTTCAAGAGACCCAGTACTTC
>TRBD1|TRBJ1-2|few|TRBV19
CASSIAGTGGYGYTF
TGTGCCAGTAGTATAGCCGGGACAGGGGGCTATGGCTACACCTTC
>NA|TRBJ2-5|few|TRBV6-5
CASSYGEGGETQYF
TGTGCCAGCAGTTACGGAGAGGGTGGGGAGACCCAGTACTTC
>TRBD2|TRBJ2-7|NA|TRBV10-3
CAISESLAGPGEQYF
TGTGCCATCAGTGAGTCCCTAGCGGGGCCGGGGGAGCAGTACTTC
>TRBD1|TRBJ2-7|NA|TRBV28
CASRGQGDYEQYF
TGTGCCAGCAGGGGACAGGGCGACTACGAGCAGTACTTC
>NA|TRBJ2-2|NA|TRBV11-2
CASTTHRGERGKDTGELFF
TGTGCCAGCACCACCCATAGGGGGGAGCGGGGAAAGGACACCGGGGAGCTGTTTTTT
>NA|TRBJ2-7|NA|TRBV7-6
CASSRTGSPTYEQYF
TGTGCCAGCAGCCGTACCGGGAGCCCCACCTACGAGCAGTACTTC
>NA|TRBJ2-7|NA|TRBV5-1
CASSWGLGGAGKNEQYF
TGCGCCAGCAGCTGGGGGTTAGGAGGGGCCGGAAAGAACGAGCAGTACTTC
>TRBD1|TRBJ1-2|NA|TRBV5-1
CASSFGQGLVGGYTF
TGCGCCAGCAGCTTTGGACAGGGACTTGTGGGGGGCTACACCTTC
>NA|TRBJ2-2|NA|TRBV5-1
CASSLGTDTGELFF
TGCGCCAGCAGCTTGGGGACAGACACCGGGGAGCTGTTTTTT
>TRBD2|TRBJ2-2|NA|TRBV7-2
CASSLASWGGFRNTGELFF
TGTGCCAGCAGCTTAGCGTCGTGGGGGGGTTTCCGGAACACCGGGGAGCTGTTTTTT
>NA|TRBJ1-1|few|TRBV6-5
CASSSWTAMNTEAFF
TGTGCCAGCAGTTCCTGGACAGCTATGAACACTGAAGCTTTCTTT
>NA|TRBJ2-4|few|TRBV2
CASSGWTGRDF
TGTGCCAGCAGTGGATGGACAGGGAGGGACTTC
>TRBD2|TRBJ2-1|NA|TRBV28
CASTLAGVKEQFF
TGTGCCAGCACACTAGCGGGAGTAAAGGAGCAGTTCTTC
>TRBD1|TRBJ1-2|NA|TRBV28
CASSLGTGGGYTF
TGTGCCAGCAGTTTAGGGACAGGCGGCGGCTACACCTTC
>NA|TRBJ1-2|NA|TRBV19
CASSIDILGHDGYTF
TGTGCCAGTAGTATAGATATTTTGGGGCATGATGGCTACACCTTC
>NA|TRBJ1-4|NA|TRBV11-2
CASSFRPGGLTNEKLFF
TGTGCCAGCAGCTTTAGACCTGGAGGCCTGACTAATGAAAAACTGTTTTTT
>TRBD1|TRBJ2-1|NA|TRBV5-4
CASTPGQVSYNEQFF
TGTGCCAGCACCCCGGGACAGGTCTCCTACAATGAGCAGTTCTTC
>TRBD1|TRBJ1-5|NA|TRBV28
CASRKGGDRGGNQPQHF
TGTGCCAGCAGAAAGGGGGGGGACAGGGGTGGCAATCAGCCCCAGCATTTT